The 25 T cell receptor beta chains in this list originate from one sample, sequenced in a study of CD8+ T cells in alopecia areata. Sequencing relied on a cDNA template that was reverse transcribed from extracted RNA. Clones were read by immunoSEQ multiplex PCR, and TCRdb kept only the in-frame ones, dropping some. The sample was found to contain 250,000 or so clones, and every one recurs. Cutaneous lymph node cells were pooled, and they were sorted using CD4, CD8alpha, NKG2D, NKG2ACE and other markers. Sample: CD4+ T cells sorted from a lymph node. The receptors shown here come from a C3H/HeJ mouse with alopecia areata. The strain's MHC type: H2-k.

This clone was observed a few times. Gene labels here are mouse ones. The CDR3 spells CASSDAGQGEYEQYF. CDR3 DNA, as far as it was read: TGTGCCAGCAGTGATGCAGGACAGGGGGAATAT. V and J are TRBV13-1 and TRBJ2-7; 10 bases map to TRBD1. Read coverage stops 4 residues before the CDR3 terminus; the germline J gene supplies the remainder. Germline values: CDR1 NSHNY, CDR2 SYGAGN. This CDR3 is 15 amino acids long.

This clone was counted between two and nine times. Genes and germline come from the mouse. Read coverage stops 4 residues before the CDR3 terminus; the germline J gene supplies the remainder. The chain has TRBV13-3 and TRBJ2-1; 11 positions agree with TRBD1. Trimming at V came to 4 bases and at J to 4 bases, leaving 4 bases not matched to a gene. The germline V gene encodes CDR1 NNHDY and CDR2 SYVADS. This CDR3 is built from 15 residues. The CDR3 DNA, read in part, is TGTGCCAGCAGTCCCGGACAGGGGGCGTATGCT. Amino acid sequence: CASSPGQGAYA. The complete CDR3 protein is CASSPGQGAYAEQFF.

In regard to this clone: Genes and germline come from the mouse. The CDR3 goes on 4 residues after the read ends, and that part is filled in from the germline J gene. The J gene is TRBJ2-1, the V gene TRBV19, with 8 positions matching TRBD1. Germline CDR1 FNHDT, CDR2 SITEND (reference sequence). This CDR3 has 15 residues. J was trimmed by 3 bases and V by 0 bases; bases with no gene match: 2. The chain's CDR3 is CASSIGRGLYAEQFF. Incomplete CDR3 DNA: TGTGCCAGCAGTATAGGCAGGGGGCTCTATGCT.

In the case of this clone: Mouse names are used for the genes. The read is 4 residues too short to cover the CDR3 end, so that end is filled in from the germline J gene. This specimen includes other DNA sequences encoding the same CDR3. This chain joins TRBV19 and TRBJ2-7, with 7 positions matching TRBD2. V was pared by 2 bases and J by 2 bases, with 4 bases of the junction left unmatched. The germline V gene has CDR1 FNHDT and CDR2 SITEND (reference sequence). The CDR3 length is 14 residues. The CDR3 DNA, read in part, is TGTGCCAGCAGTATCCCCTGGGGGACCTAT. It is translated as CASSIPWGTY. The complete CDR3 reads CASSIPWGTYEQYF. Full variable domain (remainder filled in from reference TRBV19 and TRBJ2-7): GGIITQTPKFLIGQEGQKLTLKCQQNFNHDTMYWYRQDSGKGLRLIYYSITENDLQKGDLSEGYDASREKKSSFSLTVTSAQKNEMAVFLCASSIPWGTYEQYFGPGTRLTVL.

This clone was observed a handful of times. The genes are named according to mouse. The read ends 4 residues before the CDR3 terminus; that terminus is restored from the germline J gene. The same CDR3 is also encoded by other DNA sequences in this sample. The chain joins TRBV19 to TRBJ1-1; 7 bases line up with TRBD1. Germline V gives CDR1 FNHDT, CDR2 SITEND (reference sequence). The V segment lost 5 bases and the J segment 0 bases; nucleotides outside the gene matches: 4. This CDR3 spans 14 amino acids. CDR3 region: CASRSGTANTEVFF. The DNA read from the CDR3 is TGTGCCAGCAGGTCCGGGACAGCAAACACA.

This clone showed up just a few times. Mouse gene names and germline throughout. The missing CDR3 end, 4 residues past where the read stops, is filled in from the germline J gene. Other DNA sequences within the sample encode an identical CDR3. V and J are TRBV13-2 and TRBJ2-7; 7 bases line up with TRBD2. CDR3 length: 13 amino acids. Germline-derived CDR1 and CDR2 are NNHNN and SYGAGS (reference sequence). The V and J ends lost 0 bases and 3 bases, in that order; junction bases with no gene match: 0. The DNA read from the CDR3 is TGTGCCAGCGGTGATGGGGGGGGCTAT. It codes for CASGDGGGY. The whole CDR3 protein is CASGDGGGYEQYF.

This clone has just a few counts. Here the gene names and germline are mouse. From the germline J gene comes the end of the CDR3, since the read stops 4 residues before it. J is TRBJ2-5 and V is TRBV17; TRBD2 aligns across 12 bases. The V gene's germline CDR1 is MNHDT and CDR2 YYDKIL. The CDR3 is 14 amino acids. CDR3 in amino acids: CASSRTGGADTQYF. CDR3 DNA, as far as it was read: TGTGCTAGCAGTAGGACTGGGGGGGCAGAC.

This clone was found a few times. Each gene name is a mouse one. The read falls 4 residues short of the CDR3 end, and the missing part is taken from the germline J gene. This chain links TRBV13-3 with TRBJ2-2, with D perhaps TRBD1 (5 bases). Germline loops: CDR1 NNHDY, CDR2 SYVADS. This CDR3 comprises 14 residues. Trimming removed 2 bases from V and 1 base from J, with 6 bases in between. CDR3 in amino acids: CASSEDKNTGQLYF. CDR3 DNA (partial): TGTGCCAGCAGTGAGGACAAAAACACCGGG.

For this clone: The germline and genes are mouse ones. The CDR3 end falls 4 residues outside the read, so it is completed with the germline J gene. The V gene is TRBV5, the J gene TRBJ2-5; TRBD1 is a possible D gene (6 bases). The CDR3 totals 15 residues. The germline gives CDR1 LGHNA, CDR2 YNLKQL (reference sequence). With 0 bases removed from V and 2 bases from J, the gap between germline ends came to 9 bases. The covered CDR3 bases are TGTGCCAGCAGCCAAGAAGACAGGTTCCAAGAC. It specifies CASSQEDRFQD. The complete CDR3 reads CASSQEDRFQDTQYF.

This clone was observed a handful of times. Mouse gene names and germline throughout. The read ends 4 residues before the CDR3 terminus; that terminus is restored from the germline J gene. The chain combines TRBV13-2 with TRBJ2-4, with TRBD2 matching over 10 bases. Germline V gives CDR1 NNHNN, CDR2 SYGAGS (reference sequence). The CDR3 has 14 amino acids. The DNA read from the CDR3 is TGTGCCAGCGGTGAACTGGGGGGGAGAAAC. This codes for CASGELGGRN. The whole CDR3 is CASGELGGRNTLYF.

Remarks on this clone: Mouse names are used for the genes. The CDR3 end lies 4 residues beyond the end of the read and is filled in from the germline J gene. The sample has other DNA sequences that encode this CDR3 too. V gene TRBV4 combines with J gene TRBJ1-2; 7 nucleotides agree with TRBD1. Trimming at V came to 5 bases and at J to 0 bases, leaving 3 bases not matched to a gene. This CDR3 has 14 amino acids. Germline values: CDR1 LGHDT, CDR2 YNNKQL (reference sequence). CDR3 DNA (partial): TGTGCCAGCAGCAACAGGGGTGCAAACTCC. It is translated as CASSNRGANS. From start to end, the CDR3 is CASSNRGANSDYTF.

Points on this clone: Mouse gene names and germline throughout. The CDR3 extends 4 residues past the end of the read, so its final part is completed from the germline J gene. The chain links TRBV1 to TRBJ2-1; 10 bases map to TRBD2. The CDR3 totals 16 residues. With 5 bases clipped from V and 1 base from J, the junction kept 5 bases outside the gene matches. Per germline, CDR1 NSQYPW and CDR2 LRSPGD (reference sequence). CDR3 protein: CTCSSGGALNYAEQFF. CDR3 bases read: TGCACCTGCAGTTCTGGGGGGGCGCTGAACTATGCT.

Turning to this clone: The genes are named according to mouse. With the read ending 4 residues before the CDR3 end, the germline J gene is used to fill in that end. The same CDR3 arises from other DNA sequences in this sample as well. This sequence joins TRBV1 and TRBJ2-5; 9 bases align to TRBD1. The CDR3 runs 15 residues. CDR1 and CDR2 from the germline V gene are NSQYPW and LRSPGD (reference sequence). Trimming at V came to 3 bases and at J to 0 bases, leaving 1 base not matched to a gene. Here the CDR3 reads CTCSADRGNQDTQYF. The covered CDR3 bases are TGCACCTGCAGTGCGGACAGGGGTAACCAAGAC.

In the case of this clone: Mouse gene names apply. CDR3 bases read: TGTGCCAGCGGACCCCCACACAGGGATGGTGCAGAA. Amino acid sequence: CASGPPHRDGAE. The complete CDR3 sequence is CASGPPHRDGAETLYF. The rearrangement joins TRBV13-2 to TRBJ2-3; weak D call: TRBD1 (6 bases). The read ends 4 residues shy of where the CDR3 ends; the end is completed using the germline J gene. V was trimmed by 5 bases and J by 1 base, leaving 17 bases between them. This CDR3 contains 16 residues. CDR1 is NNHNN and CDR2 is SYGAGS in the germline V gene (reference sequence).

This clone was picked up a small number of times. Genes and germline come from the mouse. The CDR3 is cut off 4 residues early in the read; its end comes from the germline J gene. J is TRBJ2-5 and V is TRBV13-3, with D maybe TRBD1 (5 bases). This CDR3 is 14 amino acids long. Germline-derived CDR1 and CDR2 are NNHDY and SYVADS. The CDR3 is CASSDPRAGDTQYF. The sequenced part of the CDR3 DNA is TGTGCCAGCAGTGATCCCAGGGCGGGGGAC.

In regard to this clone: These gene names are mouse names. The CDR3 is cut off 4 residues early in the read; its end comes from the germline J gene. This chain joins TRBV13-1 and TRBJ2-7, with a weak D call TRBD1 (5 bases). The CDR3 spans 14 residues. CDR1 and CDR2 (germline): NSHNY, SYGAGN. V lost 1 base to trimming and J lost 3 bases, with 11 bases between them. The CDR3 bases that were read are TGTGCCAGCAGTGATCGGACAACGTTCTAT. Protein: CASSDRTTFY. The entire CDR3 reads CASSDRTTFYEQYF.

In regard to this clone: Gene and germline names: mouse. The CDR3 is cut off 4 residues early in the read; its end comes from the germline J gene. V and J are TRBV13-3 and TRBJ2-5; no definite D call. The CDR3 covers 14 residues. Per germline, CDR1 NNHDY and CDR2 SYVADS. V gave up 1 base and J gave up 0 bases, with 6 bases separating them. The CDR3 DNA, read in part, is TGTGCCAGCAGTGATTCAGTTAACCAAGAC. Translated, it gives CASSDSVNQD. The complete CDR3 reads CASSDSVNQDTQYF.

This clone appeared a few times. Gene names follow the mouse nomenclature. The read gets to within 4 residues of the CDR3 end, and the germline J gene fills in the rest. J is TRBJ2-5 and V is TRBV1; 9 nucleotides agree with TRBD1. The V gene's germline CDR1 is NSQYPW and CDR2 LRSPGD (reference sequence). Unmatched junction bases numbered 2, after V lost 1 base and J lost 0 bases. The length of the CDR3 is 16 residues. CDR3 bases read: TGCACCTGCAGTGCAGCACAGGGGGCTAACCAAGAC. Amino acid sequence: CTCSAAQGANQD. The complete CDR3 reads CTCSAAQGANQDTQYF.

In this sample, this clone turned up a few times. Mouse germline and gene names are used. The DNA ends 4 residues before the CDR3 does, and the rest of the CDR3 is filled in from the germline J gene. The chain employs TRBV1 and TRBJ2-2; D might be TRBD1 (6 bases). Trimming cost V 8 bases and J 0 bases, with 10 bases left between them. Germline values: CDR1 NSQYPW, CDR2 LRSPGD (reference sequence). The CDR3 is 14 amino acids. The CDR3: CTCRDIANTGQLYF. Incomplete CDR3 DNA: TGCACCTGCCGGGACATCGCAAACACCGGG.

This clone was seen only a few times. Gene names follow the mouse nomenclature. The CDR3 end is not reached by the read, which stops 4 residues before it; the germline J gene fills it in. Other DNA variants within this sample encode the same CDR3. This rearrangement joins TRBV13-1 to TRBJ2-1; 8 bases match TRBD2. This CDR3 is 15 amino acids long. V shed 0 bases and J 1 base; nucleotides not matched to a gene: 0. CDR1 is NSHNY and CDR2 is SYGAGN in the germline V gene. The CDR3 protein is CASSDDWGNYAEQFF. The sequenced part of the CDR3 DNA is TGTGCCAGCAGTGATGACTGGGGGAACTATGCT.

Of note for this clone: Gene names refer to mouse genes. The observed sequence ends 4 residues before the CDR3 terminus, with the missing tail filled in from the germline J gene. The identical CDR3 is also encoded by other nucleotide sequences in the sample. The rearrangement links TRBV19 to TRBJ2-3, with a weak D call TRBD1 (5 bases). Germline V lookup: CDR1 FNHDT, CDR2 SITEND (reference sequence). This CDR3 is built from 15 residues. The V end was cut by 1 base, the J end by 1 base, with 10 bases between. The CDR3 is CASSIRGGGAETLYF. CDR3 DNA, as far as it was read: TGTGCCAGCAGTATAAGGGGAGGCGGTGCAGAA.

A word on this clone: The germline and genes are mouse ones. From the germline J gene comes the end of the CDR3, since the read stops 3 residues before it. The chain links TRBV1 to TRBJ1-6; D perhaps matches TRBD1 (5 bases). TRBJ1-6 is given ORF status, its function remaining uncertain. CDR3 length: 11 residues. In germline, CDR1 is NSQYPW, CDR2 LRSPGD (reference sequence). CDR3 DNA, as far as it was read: TGCACCTGCAGTGCAGAGGGGGCC. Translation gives CTCSAEGA. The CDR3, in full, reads CTCSAEGALYF.

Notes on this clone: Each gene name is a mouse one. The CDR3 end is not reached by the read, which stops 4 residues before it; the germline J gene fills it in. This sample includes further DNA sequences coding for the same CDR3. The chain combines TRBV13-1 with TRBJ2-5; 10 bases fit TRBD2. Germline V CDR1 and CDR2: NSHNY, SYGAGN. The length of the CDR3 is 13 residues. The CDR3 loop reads CASRGLGEDTQYF. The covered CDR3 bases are TGTGCCAGCAGAGGACTGGGGGAAGAC.

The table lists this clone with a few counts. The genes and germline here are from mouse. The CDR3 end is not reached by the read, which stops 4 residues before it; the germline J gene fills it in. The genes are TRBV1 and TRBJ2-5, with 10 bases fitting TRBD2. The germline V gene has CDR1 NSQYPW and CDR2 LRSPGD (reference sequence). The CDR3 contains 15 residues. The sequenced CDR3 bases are TGCACCTGCAGTCCTCTGACTGGGGGGTTTGAC. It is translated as CTCSPLTGGFD. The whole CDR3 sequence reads CTCSPLTGGFDTQYF.

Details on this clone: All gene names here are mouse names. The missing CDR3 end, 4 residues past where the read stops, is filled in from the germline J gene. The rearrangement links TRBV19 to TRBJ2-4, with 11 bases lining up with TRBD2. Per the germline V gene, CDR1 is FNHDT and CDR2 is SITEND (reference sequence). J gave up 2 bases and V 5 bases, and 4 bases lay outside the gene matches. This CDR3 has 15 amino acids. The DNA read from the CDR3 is TGTGCCAGCAGCAGACTGGGGGGGGATCAAAAC. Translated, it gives CASSRLGGDQN. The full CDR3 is CASSRLGGDQNTLYF.